This passage covers 9 T cell receptor beta chains from one sample sequenced in a study of cytomegalovirus exposure and HLA in healthy donors. Use of 60 Vbeta and 13 Jbeta primers characterized the PCR. Profiled with immunoSEQ multiplex PCR; TCRdb holds only in-frame clones, not every one. The sample lists 110,000 or so clones, around 75% seen once, with approximately 6.9% in the top ten. Material for sequencing was PBMCs. The receptors shown here come from a man aged 25 to 45 in good health and CMV-seropositive.

CDR3 region: CASGQGLNTEAFF. In nucleotides, the CDR3 is TGCGCCAGCGGACAGGGCTTGAACACTGAAGCTTTCTTT. This chain connects TRBV5-1 to TRBJ1-1, with TRBD1 matching over 8 bases. The CDR3 loop spans 13 amino acids. V lost 7 bases, J lost 0 bases, and 2 bases stayed unmatched. The germline V gene encodes CDR1 SGHRS and CDR2 YFSETQ.

The chain has TRBV10-2 and TRBJ1-3; the D is unclear. The V end lost 8 bases, the J end lost 0 bases, and 14 bases lay between the germline ends. Looked up from germline, CDR1 is WSHSY and CDR2 is SAAADI. This CDR3 contains 15 residues. CDR3 amino acids: CASAERHDSGNTIYF. Written as DNA, the CDR3 is TGCGCCAGCGCTGAACGACACGACTCTGGAAACACCATATATTTT.

CDR3 sequence: CASSPNPGTSGGALNEQFF. CDR3 DNA sequence: TGTGCCAGCAGCCCAAACCCCGGGACTAGCGGGGGGGCCCTCAATGAGCAGTTCTTC. This chain links TRBV7-9 with TRBJ2-1; TRBD2 aligns across 16 bases. From germline, CDR1 is SEHNR and CDR2 FQNEAQ (reference sequence). V lost 5 bases to trimming and J lost 6 bases; unmatched junction nucleotides: 13. CDR3 length: 19 residues.

This clone was seen just once. The chain recombines TRBV15 with TRBJ2-4; TRBD1 might be the D (5 bases). This CDR3 is built from 16 residues. V lost 0 bases, J lost 1 base, and 10 bases lay in between. CDR1 is LNHNV and CDR2 is YYDKDF in the germline V gene (reference sequence). As DNA, the CDR3 is TGTGCCACCAGCAGAGAACGACCAGGGGCCAAAAACATTCAGTACTTC. It is translated as CATSRERPGAKNIQYF. The entire variable domain, with the rest obtained from reference TRBV15 and TRBJ2-4, is as follows: DAMVIQNPRYQVTQFGKPVTLSCSQTLNHNVMYWYQQKSSQAPKLLFHYYDKDFNNEADTPDNFQSRRPNTSFCFLDIRSPGLGDTAMYLCATSRERPGAKNIQYFGAGTRLSVL.

The chain employs TRBV2 and TRBJ2-2; weak D call: TRBD2 (6 bases). Germline loops: CDR1 SNHLY, CDR2 FYNNEI. This CDR3 comprises 15 residues. The ends were cut back, 4 bases at V and 9 bases at J, with 18 bases in the middle. The CDR3 protein is CASSAGGSGPRELFF. CDR3 DNA sequence: TGTGCCAGCAGTGCCGGGGGTTCAGGGCCGAGGGAGCTGTTTTTT.

This sequence joins TRBV4-1 and TRBJ2-5, with 10 nucleotides matching TRBD2. The trim removed 1 base at V and 7 bases at J, leaving 24 bases unmatched. Per germline, CDR1 MGHRA and CDR2 YSYEKL. The CDR3 contains 21 residues. DNA of the CDR3: TGCGCCAGCAGCCAAGTATCGAGTCGTAGCGGGGGGCGGGGAGTAACGGGGACCCAGTACTTC. Translating gives CASSQVSSRSGGRGVTGTQYF.

The gene calls are TRBV5-1 and TRBJ1-5; 10 bases are a match to TRBD1. In germline, CDR1 is SGHRS, CDR2 YFSETQ. The CDR3 covers 16 residues. The J segment lost 7 bases and the V segment lost 3 bases, leaving 10 bases of the junction unmatched. This chain's CDR3 is CASSSRGTGVGQPQHF. CDR3 nucleotides: TGCGCCAGCAGCTCCCGAGGGACAGGGGTAGGACAGCCCCAGCATTTT.

The chain employs TRBV19 and TRBJ2-7, with 9 positions matching TRBD1. The junction had 10 bases not matched to a gene; V was cut back by 6 bases and J by 1 base. Germline CDR1 LNHDA, CDR2 SQIVND (reference sequence). This CDR3 has 16 residues. In DNA, the CDR3 is TGTGCCAGTAGCCGTTCCCCGGGACAGGGTTCCTACGAGCAGTACTTC. Translating it yields CASSRSPGQGSYEQYF.

This clone was observed a handful of times. The genes are TRBV4-2 and TRBJ2-7; weak D call: TRBD2 (7 bases). CDR3 length equals 16 residues. The germline V gene encodes CDR1 LGHNA and CDR2 YNFKEQ. V shed 0 bases and J shed 2 bases, with 14 bases lying between them. CDR3 residues: CASSQDRGGAPYEQYF. The DNA of the CDR3 is TGTGCCAGCAGCCAAGATAGAGGGGGGGCCCCCTACGAGCAGTACTTC.